The T cell receptor (beta chain) described here comes from a study of identical twins. General study points: Beta out-of-frame sequences showed weaker excess twin sharing.

MiXCR was run by TCRdb on the 5' RACE reads, yielding one entry per CDR3 protein. Of 450,000 or so distinct CDR3 sequences in the sample, roughly a quarter were seen once. This clonotype was detected only a few times. Antigen specificity is unknown. Another study also made use of these data, one on T cells expressing NK-cell markers. As that study records: There were seven HCMV-seropositive donors and one seronegative donor among the eight sequenced. Restriction of the sorted population to alpha-beta TCR T cells was achieved in several experiments with an anti-gamma-delta TCR antibody.

The sample was CD4+ T cells sorted from blood. The source of this sequence is a young woman in good health.

The CDR3 is CASSFSGEGYTF. The CDR3 DNA is TGTGCCAGCAGTTTTTCGGGGGAAGGCTACACCTTC. The genes are TRBV12-3 or TRBV12-4 and TRBJ1-2; D is perhaps TRBD1 (5 bases). The CDR3 totals 12 residues. V was trimmed by 3 bases and J by 8 bases, leaving 10 bases between them.